The clone carrying this TCR beta chain was picked up many times. Its antigen is still unknown. This specimen comes from a study of T cells in Graves' hyperthyroidism and ophthalmopathy. Notes on the study in general: In blood, most of the thyroid clonotypes expanded above 0.001 were also present.

A lack of ophthalmopathy progression within 18 months defined stable Graves' hyperthyroidism. Pregnant or lactating patients were excluded, as were those with uncontrolled infection or other autoimmune disease. From 9 to 10 ml of fresh peripheral blood, PBMCs were isolated. The germline V gene has CDR1 MNHNS and CDR2 SASEGT. Trimming stripped 1 base from V and 0 bases from J, with 10 bases between. This CDR3 spans 16 amino acids. TCR beta CDR3 regions were amplified from RNA transcripts. Initially, a first-round RT-PCR of the TCR CDR3 employed the HTBI primer set. MiXCR, run by TCRdb on the multiplex PCR reads, gives a single entry per CDR3 protein. The table lists some 350,000 distinct CDR3 sequences, approximately 19% of them singletons.

This rearrangement joins TRBV6-1 to TRBJ1-3; no firm D call. The sequence was obtained from a woman aged 18-30 years with Graves' hyperthyroidism. The sequencing input was blood. The CDR3 DNA sequence: TGTGCCAGCAGTGAAGTTAGGTTCCGCTCTGGAAACACCATATATTTT. Translated, it gives CASSEVRFRSGNTIYF.